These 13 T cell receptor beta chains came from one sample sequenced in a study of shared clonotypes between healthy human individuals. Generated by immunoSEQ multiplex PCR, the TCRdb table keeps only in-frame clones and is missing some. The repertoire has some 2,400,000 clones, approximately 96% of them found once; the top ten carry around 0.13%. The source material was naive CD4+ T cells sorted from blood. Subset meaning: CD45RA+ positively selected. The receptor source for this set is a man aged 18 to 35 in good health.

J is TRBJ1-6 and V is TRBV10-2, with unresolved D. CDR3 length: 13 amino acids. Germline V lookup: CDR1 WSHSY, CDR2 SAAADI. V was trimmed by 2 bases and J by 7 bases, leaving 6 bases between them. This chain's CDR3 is CASSEDGNSPLHF. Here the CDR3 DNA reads TGCGCCAGCAGTGAGGACGGCAATTCACCCCTCCACTTT.

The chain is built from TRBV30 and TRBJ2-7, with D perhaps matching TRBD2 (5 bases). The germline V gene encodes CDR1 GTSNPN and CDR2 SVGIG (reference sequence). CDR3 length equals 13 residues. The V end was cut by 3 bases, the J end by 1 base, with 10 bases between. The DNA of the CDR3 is TGTGCCTGGAGAGTCGGGATGTCCTACGAGCAGTACTTC. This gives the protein CAWRVGMSYEQYF. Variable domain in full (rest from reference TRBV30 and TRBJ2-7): SQTIHQWPATLVQPVGSPLSLECTVEGTSNPNLYWYRQAAGRGLQLLFYSVGIGQISSEVPQNLSASRPQDRQFILSSKKLLLSDSGFYLCAWRVGMSYEQYFGPGTRLTVT.

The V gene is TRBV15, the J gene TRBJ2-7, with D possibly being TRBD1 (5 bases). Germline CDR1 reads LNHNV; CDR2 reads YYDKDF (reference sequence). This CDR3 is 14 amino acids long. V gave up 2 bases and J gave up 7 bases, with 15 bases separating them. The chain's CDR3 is CATSRQGPPGEQYF. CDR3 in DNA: TGTGCCACCAGCAGACAGGGCCCTCCCGGAGAGCAGTACTTC. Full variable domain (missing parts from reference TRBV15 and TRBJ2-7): DAMVIQNPRYQVTQFGKPVTLSCSQTLNHNVMYWYQQKSSQAPKLLFHYYDKDFNNEADTPDNFQSRRPNTSFCFLDIRSPGLGDTAMYLCATSRQGPPGEQYFGPGTRLTVT.

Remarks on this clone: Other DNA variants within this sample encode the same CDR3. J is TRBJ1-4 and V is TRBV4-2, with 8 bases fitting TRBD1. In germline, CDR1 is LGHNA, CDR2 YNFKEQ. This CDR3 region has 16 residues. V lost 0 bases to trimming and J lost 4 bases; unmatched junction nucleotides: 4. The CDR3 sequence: CASSQDGTGGNEKLFF. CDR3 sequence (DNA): TGTGCCAGCAGCCAAGACGGAACAGGGGGTAATGAAAAACTGTTTTTT.

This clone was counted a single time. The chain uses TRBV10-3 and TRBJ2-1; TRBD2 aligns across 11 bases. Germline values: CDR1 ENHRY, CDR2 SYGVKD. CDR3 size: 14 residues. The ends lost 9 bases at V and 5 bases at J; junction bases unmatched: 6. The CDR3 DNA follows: TGTGCCATACTAGCGGGGGCTCCGGACAATGAGCAGTTCTTC. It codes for CAILAGAPDNEQFF.

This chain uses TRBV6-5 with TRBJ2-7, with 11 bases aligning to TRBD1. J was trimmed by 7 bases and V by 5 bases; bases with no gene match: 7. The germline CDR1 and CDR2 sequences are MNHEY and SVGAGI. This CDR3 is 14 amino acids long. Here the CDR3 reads CASSTGTGGVEQYF. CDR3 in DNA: TGTGCCAGCAGTACCGGGACAGGGGGAGTTGAGCAGTACTTC.

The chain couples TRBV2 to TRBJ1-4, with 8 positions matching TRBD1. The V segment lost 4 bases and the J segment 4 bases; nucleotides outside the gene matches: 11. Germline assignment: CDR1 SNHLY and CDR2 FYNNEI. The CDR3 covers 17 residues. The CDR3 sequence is CASSGGQGGGVNEKLFF. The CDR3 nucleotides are TGTGCCAGCAGTGGAGGACAGGGCGGGGGAGTTAATGAAAAACTGTTTTTT.

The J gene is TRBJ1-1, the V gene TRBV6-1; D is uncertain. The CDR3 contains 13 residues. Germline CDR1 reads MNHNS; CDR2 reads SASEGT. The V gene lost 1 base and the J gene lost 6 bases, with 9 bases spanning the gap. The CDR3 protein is CASSEGGWAEAFF. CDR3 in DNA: TGTGCCAGCAGTGAAGGGGGTTGGGCTGAAGCTTTCTTT.

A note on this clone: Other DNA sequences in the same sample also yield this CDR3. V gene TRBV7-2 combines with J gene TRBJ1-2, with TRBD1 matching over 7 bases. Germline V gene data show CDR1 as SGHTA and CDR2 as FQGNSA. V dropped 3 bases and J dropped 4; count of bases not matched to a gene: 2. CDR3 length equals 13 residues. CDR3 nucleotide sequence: TGTGCCAGCAGCTTGGGGACAGCCTATGGCTACACCTTC. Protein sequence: CASSLGTAYGYTF. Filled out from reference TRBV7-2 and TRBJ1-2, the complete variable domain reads GAGVSQSPSNKVTEKGKDVELRCDPISGHTALYWYRQSLGQGLEFLIYFQGNSAPDKSGLPSDRFSAERTGGSVSTLTIQRTQQEDSAVYLCASSLGTAYGYTFGSGTRLTVV.

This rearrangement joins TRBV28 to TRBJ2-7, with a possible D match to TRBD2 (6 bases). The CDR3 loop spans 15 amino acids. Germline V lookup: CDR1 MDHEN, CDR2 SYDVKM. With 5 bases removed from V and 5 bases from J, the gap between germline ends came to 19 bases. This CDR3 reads CASSTSTGRLNEQYF. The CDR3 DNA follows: TGTGCCAGCAGTACCTCCACGGGGAGGCTCAACGAGCAGTACTTC.

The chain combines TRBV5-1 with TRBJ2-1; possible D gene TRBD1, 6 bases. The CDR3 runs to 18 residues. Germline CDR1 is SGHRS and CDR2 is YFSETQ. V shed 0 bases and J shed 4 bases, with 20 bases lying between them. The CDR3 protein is CASSLEPSRGIKYNEQFF. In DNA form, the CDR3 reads TGCGCCAGCAGCTTGGAGCCGTCCAGGGGAATTAAGTACAATGAGCAGTTCTTC.

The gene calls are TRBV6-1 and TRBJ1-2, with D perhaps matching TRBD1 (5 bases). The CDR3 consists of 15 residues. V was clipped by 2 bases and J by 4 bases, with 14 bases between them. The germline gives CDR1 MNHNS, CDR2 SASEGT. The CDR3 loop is CASSERGDGSYGYTF. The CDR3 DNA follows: TGTGCCAGCAGTGAAAGGGGCGACGGAAGCTATGGCTACACCTTC.

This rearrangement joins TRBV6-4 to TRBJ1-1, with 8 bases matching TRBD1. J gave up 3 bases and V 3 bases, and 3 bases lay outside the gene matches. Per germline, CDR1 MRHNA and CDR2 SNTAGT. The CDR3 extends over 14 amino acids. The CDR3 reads CASSESRGHTEAFF. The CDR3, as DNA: TGTGCCAGCAGTGAAAGCAGGGGGCACACTGAAGCTTTCTTT.